The 11 T cell receptor beta chains reported below all come from one sample, sequenced in a study of T cell responses to AZD1222 COVID-19 vaccine. Method: immunoSEQ multiplex PCR; TCRdb's copy keeps in-frame clones and lacks some. The sample has 77,000 or so clones, under 95% seen once. Source: peripheral blood, taken 28 days after the second AZD1222 dose. These TCRs come from an adult who received the AZD1222 COVID-19 vaccine.

J is TRBJ1-6 and V is TRBV28, with D unclear. This CDR3 comprises 14 residues. Per germline, CDR1 MDHEN and CDR2 SYDVKM. Trimming stripped 7 bases from V and 8 bases from J, with 15 bases between. The CDR3 sequence: CASTPGSRDSPLHF. DNA for the CDR3: TGTGCCAGCACCCCCGGCAGTCGGGATTCACCCCTCCACTTT.

The CDR3 DNA reads as TGTGCCAGCAGTCGCGGCCGCGCCTACGAGCAGTACTTC. Translating gives CASSRGRAYEQYF. The chain is built from TRBV6-2 or TRBV6-3 and TRBJ2-7; no clear D. Trimming took 5 bases from V and 2 from J, leaving 10 bases between them. Germline V gene sequence: CDR1 MNHEY, CDR2 SVGEGT. The CDR3 has 13 residues.

The J gene is TRBJ2-7, the V gene TRBV10-3; the D gene is possibly TRBD1 (5 bases). CDR1 and CDR2 (germline): ENHRY, SYGVKD. Trimming cost V 3 bases and J 6 bases, with 12 bases left between them. There are 13 residues in the CDR3. The CDR3 nucleotides are TGTGCCATCAGTGATTTTGGGGCCCTCGAGCAGTACTTC. It encodes CAISDFGALEQYF.

This chain connects TRBV7-9 to TRBJ2-5; tentatively, D is TRBD1 (5 bases). Germline V gene data show CDR1 as SEHNR and CDR2 as FQNEAQ (reference sequence). The V end lost 6 bases, the J end lost 1 base, and 12 bases lay between the germline ends. The CDR3 is 14 residues long. Written as DNA, the CDR3 is TGTGCCAGCAGTCCCGACGACAGCCAAGAGACCCAGTACTTC. Translated, it gives CASSPDDSQETQYF.

The genes are TRBV9 and TRBJ1-2, with 10 bases identical to TRBD1. Germline CDR1 reads SGDLS; CDR2 reads YYNGEE. The V segment lost 4 bases and the J segment 4 bases; nucleotides outside the gene matches: 7. The CDR3 loop spans 15 amino acids. The CDR3 is CASSPRQGAAYGYTF. The CDR3 DNA reads as TGTGCCAGCAGCCCAAGACAGGGGGCGGCCTATGGCTACACCTTC.

The rearrangement uses TRBV19 and TRBJ2-5; tentatively, D is TRBD1 (6 bases). CDR1 is LNHDA, CDR2 SQIVND, per germline (reference sequence). CDR3 length: 15 amino acids. Trimming took 4 bases from V and 4 from J, leaving 16 bases between them. The CDR3 here is CASSTPGHRGETQYF. CDR3 coding DNA: TGTGCCAGTAGTACTCCGGGACACCGAGGAGAGACCCAGTACTTC. The entire variable domain, with the rest obtained from reference TRBV19 and TRBJ2-5, is as follows: DGGITQSPKYLFRKEGQNVTLSCEQNLNHDAMYWYRQDPGQGLRLIYYSQIVNDFQKGDIAEGYSVSREKKESFPLTVTSAQKNPTAFYLCASSTPGHRGETQYFGPGTRLLVL.

V is TRBV11-2 and J is TRBJ2-7; 10 bases fit TRBD2. Germline V gives CDR1 SGHAT, CDR2 FQNNGV. The CDR3 runs to 15 residues. The V segment lost 3 bases and the J segment 0 bases; nucleotides outside the gene matches: 2. As DNA, the CDR3 is TGTGCCAGCAGCTTCGGGACTAGCGCCTCCTACGAGCAGTACTTC. As protein: CASSFGTSASYEQYF.

The chain is built from TRBV6-1 and TRBJ2-7; D unresolved. Germline-derived CDR1 and CDR2 are MNHNS and SASEGT. V was pared by 0 bases and J by 5 bases, with 8 bases between. CDR3 length: 13 residues. In DNA, the CDR3 is TGTGCCAGCAGTGAAGCGGAAGTGAACGAGCAGTACTTC. Translation gives CASSEAEVNEQYF.

This sequence joins TRBV28 and TRBJ2-1; 7 bases align to TRBD2. Germline trimming cut 6 bases from V and 0 bases from J; bases unmatched to any gene: 8. Germline CDR1 and CDR2: MDHEN and SYDVKM. CDR3 length equals 16 residues. This CDR3 is CASRGSGLSSYNEQFF. As DNA, the CDR3 is TGTGCCAGCAGGGGTAGCGGGTTGAGCTCCTACAATGAGCAGTTCTTC.

This chain connects TRBV11-3 to TRBJ1-4; D uncertain. The germline V gene has CDR1 SGHNT and CDR2 YENEEA. This CDR3 is 15 amino acids long. V was clipped by 6 bases and J by 7 bases, with 18 bases between them. The CDR3 bases are TGTGCCAGCAGGACTTCCCCCCGGGGAGGTGAAAAACTGTTTTTT. Translating gives CASRTSPRGGEKLFF.

The chain couples TRBV28 to TRBJ1-1; D is undetermined. The CDR3 spans 12 residues. Trimming left V 7 bases short and J 1 base short, with 7 bases between. The germline V gene has CDR1 MDHEN and CDR2 SYDVKM. CDR3 region: CASTSGNTEAFF. The CDR3 nucleotides are TGTGCCAGCACCTCCGGGAACACTGAAGCTTTCTTT.